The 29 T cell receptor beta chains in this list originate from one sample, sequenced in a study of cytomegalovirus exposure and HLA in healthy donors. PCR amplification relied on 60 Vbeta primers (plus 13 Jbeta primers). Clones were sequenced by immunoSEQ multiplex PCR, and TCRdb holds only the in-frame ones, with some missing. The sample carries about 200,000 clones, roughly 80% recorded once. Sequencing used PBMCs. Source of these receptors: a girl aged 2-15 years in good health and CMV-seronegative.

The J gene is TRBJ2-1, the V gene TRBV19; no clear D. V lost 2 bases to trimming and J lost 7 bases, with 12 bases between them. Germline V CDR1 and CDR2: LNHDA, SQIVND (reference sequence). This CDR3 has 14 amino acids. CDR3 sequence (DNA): TGTGCCAGTAGTATACAGGCCACCTTTAATGAGCAGTTCTTC. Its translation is CASSIQATFNEQFF.

Here the CDR3 reads CASSENGGSTNQPQHF. In nucleotides, the CDR3 is TGTGCCAGCAGTGAAAACGGGGGGTCGACCAATCAGCCCCAGCATTTT. This chain links TRBV2 with TRBJ1-5; perhaps TRBD1 as D (5 bases). V was shortened by 2 bases and J by 3 bases, with 14 bases between the two germline ends. This CDR3 is built from 16 residues. The germline V gene has CDR1 SNHLY and CDR2 FYNNEI.

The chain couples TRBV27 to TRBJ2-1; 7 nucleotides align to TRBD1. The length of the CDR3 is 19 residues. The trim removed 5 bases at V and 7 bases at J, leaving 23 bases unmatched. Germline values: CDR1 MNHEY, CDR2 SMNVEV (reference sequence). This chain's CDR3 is CASSPYTLYGQDRRNEQFF. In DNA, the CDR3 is TGTGCCAGCAGTCCATACACCCTATACGGACAGGACCGGAGGAATGAGCAGTTCTTC.

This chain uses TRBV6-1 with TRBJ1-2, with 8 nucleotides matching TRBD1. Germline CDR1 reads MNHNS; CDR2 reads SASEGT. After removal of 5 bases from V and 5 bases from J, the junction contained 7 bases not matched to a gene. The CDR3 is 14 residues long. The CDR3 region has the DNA TGTGCCAGCAGTCTCAGACAGGGGTCTTATGGCTACACCTTC. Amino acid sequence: CASSLRQGSYGYTF.

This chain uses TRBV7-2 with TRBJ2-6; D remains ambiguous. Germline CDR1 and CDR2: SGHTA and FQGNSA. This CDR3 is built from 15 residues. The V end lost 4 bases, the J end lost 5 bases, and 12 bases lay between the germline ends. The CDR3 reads CASSSRTGRANVLTF. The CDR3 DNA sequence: TGTGCCAGCAGCTCGAGAACGGGTAGGGCCAACGTCCTGACTTTC.

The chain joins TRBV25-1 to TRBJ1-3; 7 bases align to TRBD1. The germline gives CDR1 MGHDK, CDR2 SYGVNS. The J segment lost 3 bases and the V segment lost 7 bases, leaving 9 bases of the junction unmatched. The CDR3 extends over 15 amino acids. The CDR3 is CASTMTGTGGNTIYF. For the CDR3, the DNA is TGTGCCAGCACCATGACAGGGACTGGTGGAAACACCATATATTTT.

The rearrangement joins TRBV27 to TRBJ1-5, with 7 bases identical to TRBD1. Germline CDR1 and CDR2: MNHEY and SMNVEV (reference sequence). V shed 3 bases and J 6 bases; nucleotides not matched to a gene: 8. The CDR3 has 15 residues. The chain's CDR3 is CASSFGGAGGQPQHF. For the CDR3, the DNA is TGTGCCAGCAGTTTTGGAGGAGCAGGGGGTCAGCCCCAGCATTTT.

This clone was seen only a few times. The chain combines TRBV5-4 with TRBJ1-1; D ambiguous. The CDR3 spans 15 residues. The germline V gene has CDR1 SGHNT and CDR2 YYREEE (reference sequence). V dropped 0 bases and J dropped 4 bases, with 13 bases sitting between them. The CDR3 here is CASSLARADSTEAFF. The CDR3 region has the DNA TGTGCCAGCAGCTTGGCGAGGGCCGATTCCACTGAAGCTTTCTTT.

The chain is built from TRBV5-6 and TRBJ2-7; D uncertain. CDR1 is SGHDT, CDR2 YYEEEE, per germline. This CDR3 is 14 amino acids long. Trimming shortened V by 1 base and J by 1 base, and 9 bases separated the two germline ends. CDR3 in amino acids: CASSLWRHSYEQYF. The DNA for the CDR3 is TGTGCCAGCAGCTTGTGGCGGCATTCCTACGAGCAGTACTTC.

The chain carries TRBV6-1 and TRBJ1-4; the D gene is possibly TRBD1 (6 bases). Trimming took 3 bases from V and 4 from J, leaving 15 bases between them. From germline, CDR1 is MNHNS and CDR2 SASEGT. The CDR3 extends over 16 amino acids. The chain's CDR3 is CASSDGVGGYNEKLFF. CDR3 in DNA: TGTGCCAGCAGTGATGGGGTAGGGGGATATAATGAAAAACTGTTTTTT.

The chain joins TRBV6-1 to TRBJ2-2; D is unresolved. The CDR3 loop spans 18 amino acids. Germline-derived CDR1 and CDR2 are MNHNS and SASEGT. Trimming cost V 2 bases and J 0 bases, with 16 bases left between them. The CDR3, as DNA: TGTGCCAGCAGTGAACCCCCCGTAGCCATACCGAACACCGGGGAGCTGTTTTTT. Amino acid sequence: CASSEPPVAIPNTGELFF.

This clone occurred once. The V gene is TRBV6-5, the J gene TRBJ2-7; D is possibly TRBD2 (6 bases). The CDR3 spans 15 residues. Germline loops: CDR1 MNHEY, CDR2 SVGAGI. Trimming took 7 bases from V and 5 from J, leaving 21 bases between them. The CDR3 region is CASTPGRGRGHEQYF. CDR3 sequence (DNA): TGTGCCAGCACCCCAGGGAGAGGGCGGGGTCACGAGCAGTACTTC.

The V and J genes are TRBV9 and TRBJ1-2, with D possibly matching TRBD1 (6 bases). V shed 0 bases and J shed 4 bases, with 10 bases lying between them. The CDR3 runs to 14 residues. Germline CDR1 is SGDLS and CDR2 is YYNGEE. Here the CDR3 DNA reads TGTGCCAGCAGCGTAGATGGACAGCTCTATGGCTACACCTTC. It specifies CASSVDGQLYGYTF.

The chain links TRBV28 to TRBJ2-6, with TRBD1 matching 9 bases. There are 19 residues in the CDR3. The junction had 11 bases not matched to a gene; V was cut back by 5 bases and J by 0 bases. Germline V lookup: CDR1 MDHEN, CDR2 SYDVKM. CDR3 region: CASSATLGQGYSGANVLTF. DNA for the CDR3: TGTGCCAGCAGTGCCACTTTAGGACAGGGGTACTCTGGGGCCAACGTCCTGACTTTC.

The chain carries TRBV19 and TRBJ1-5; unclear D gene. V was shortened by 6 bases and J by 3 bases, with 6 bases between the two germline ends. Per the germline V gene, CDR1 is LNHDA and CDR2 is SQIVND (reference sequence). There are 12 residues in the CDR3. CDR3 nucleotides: TGTGCCAGTAGCCAAATCAATCAGCCCCAGCATTTT. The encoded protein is CASSQINQPQHF.

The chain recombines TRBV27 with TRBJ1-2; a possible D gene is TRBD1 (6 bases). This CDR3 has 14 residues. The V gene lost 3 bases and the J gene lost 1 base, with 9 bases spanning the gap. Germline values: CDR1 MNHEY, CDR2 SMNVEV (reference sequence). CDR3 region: CASSFTGFNYGYTF. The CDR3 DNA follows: TGTGCCAGCAGTTTTACAGGGTTTAACTATGGCTACACCTTC.

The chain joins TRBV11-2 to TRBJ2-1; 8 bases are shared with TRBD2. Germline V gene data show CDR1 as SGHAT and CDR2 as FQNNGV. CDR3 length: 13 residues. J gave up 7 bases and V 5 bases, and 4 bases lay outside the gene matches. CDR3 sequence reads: CASSPREGNEQFF. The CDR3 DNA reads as TGTGCCAGCAGCCCTCGGGAGGGGAATGAGCAGTTCTTC.

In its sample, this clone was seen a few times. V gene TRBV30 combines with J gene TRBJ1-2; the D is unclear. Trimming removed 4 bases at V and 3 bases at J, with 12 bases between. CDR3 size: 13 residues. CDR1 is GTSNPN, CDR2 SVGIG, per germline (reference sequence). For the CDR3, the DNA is TGTGCCTGGACGCGGGATCGGGACTATGGCTACACCTTC. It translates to CAWTRDRDYGYTF.

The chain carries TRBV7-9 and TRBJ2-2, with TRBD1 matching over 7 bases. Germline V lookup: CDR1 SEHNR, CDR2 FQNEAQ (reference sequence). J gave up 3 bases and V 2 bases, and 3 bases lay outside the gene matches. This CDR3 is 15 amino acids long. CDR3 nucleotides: TGTGCCAGCAGCTTAATCGGACAGGACACCGGGGAGCTGTTTTTT. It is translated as CASSLIGQDTGELFF.

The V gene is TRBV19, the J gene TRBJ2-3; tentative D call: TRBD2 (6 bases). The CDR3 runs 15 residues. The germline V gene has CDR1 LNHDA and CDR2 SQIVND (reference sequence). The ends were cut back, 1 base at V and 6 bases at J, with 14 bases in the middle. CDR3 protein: CASSIAAGSEDTQYF. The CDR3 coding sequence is TGTGCCAGTAGTATAGCAGCGGGTTCTGAGGATACGCAGTATTTT.

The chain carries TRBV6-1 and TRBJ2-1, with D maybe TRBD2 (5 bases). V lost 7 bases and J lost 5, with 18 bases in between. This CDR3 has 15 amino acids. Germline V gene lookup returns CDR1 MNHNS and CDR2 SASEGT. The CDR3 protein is CASKGSAGRNNEQFF. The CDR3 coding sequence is TGTGCCAGCAAAGGGAGCGCGGGTCGAAACAATGAGCAGTTCTTC.

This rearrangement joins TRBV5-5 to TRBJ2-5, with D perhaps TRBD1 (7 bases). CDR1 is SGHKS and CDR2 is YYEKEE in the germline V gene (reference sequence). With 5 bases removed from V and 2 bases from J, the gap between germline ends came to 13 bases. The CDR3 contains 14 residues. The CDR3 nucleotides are TGTGCCAGCAGGCCAGGGGGGCAACAAGAGACCCAGTACTTC. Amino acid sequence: CASRPGGQQETQYF. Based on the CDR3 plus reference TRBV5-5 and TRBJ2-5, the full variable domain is DAGVTQSPTHLIKTRGQQVTLRCSPISGHKSVSWYQQVLGQGPQFIFQYYEKEERGRGNFPDRFSARQFPNYSSELNVNALLLGDSALYLCASRPGGQQETQYFGPGTRLLVL.

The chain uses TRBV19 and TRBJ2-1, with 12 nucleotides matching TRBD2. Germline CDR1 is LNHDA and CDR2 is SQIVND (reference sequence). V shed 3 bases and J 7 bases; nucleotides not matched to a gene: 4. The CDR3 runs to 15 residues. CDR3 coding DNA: TGTGCCAGTAGTATGGGACTAGCGGGTCTTAATGAGCAGTTCTTC. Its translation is CASSMGLAGLNEQFF.

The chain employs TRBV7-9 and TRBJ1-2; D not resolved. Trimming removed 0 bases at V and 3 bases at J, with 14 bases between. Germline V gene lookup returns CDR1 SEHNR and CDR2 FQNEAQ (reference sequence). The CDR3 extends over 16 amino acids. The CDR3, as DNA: TGTGCCAGCAGCTTAGCGCGGGTTGGAGCTGACTATGGCTACACCTTC. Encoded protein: CASSLARVGADYGYTF.

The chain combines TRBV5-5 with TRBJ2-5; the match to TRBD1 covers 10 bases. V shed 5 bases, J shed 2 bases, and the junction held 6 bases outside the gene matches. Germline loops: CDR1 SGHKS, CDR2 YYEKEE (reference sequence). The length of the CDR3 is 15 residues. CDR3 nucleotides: TGTGCCAGCAGTTTAAGGGACAGGGGACAAGAGACCCAGTACTTC. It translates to CASSLRDRGQETQYF.

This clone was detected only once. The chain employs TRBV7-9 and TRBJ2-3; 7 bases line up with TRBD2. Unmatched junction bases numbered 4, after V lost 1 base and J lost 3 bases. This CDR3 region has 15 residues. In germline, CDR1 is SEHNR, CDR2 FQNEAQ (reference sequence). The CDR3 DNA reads TGTGCCAGCAGCTTAGTGGGAGGGGAGACAGATACGCAGTATTTT. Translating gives CASSLVGGETDTQYF.

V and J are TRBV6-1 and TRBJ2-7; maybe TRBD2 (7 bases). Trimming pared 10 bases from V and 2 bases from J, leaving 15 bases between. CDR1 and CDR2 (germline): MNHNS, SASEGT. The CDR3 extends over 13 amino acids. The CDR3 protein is CATRGGVTYEQYF. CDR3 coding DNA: TGTGCCACTAGGGGGGGGGTAACCTACGAGCAGTACTTC.

The CDR3 DNA follows: TGTGCCAGCAGCTCAGATACCGGGAGACCGTACAATGAGCAGTTCTTC. Amino acids: CASSSDTGRPYNEQFF. The chain joins TRBV11-2 to TRBJ2-1; possible D gene TRBD2, 6 bases. CDR1 and CDR2 from the germline V gene are SGHAT and FQNNGV. The CDR3 covers 16 residues. With 4 bases removed from V and 4 bases from J, the gap between germline ends came to 17 bases. Drawing the rest from reference TRBV11-2 and TRBJ2-1, the complete variable domain is EAGVAQSPRYKIIEKRQSVAFWCNPISGHATLYWYQQILGQGPKLLIQFQNNGVVDDSQLPKDRFSAERLKGVDSTLKIQPAKLEDSAVYLCASSSDTGRPYNEQFFGPGTRLTVL.

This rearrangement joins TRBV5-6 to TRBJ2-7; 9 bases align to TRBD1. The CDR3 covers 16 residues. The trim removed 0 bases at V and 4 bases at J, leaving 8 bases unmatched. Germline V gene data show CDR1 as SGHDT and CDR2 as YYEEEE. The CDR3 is CASSLAMGTGHYEQYF. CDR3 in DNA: TGTGCCAGCAGCTTGGCCATGGGGACAGGGCATTACGAGCAGTACTTC.